Sequencing of this T cell receptor beta chain was carried out in a study of T cell repertoires in ileal Crohn's disease. Study as a whole: Patients had a median 7.9-year disease duration, and approximately 35% were active smokers. Study-wide results and limits: Active smokers at surgery had more clonal expansions than non-smokers. Clonality above 26.8% at surgery always came with endoscopic recurrence. Endoscopy was done a median around 6.4 months after surgery.

The length of the CDR3 is 15 residues. The J segment lost 2 bases and the V segment lost 5 bases, leaving 5 bases of the junction unmatched. CDR1 and CDR2 (germline): SEHNR, FQNEAQ (reference sequence). Method: immunoSEQ multiplex PCR; TCRdb's copy keeps in-frame clones and lacks some. The sample shows about 3,000 clones, 86% of them seen only once. For this clone: The antigen is not known.

Time point indicated: neoterminal ileum biopsy at postoperative endoscopy, about 6 months after surgery. The sequence derives from an adult with Crohn's disease. The sequenced sample was ileal tissue. The genes are TRBV7-9 and TRBJ2-1; TRBD1 matches at 8 bases. The CDR3 nucleotides are TGTGCCAGCAGCCCCGGACAGGGAACCTACAATGAGCAGTTCTTC. It encodes CASSPGQGTYNEQFF.